This TCR beta chain was documented in a study of blood T cell repertoires in COVID-19 (dated by TCRdb to about 2020). About the study as a whole: Samples covering the acute and convalescent phases of COVID-19 were provided by collaborators in the United States, Italy and Spain. The material from the prospective study consisted of cDNA or gDNA derived from T cells, B-cell-depleted T cells, or PBMCs. Deeply sampled blood TCRbeta repertoires from subjects exposed to, actively infected with, or recovered from COVID-19 were included in the dataset. The repertoires were made available in a free public database intended to serve as a resource for research on the immune response to SARS-CoV-2. Samples were obtained from the ongoing ImmuneRACE study (first 160 participants) and from 1,254 subjects provided by 6 global collaborators. Sample metadata almost always included a de-identified subject ID, COVID-19 status, age in years and sex. Where HLA class I and class II types were available, the types were taken from metadata supplied by the sample provider, not from assay-based typing. General findings and caveats noted by the study authors: How much clinical and demographic metadata was included differed by source and by participant, and the metadata was provided uncurated.

The immunoSEQ Assay, a bias-controlled multiplex PCR, was used to amplify TCRbeta CDR3 regions from genomic DNA. The published analysis was carried out like this. The number of nucleated cells in each sample was estimated from the amplification of reference gene primers within the assay. Sequence reads were collapsed and filtered to measure the absolute abundance of every unique TCRbeta CDR3 rearrangement. For each sample, productive Simpson clonality was calculated as the square root of Simpson's diversity index across productive rearrangements. This immuneACCESS table, as held by TCRdb, lists in-frame sequences with V and J called but not all clones. Of the missing ones, under half trace to an unresolved V gene in checked studies; the others have no known cause. The V and J calls and clone size are taken from that table; D and trimming were inferred from the DNA. Counted in this sample were 70,000 or so clones; around 86% of them appeared once. Over 25% of the sample rests with the top ten.

The CDR3 runs 17 amino acids, cysteine and phenylalanine included. Just the 51-base CDR3 DNA is kept, in frame starting at base 1. V is trimmed back by 0 bases and J by 2 bases, and the junction contains 5 bases that no gene match accounts for. The germline V gene yields WSHSY for CDR1 and SAAADI for CDR2. For this clone: The specificity of this receptor is unknown. Per-nucleotide qualities are absent, and no much larger clonotype sits a single base away.

Whole blood was collected in K2EDTA tubes by collaborating institutions according to the institutions' own protocols. For TCRbeta analysis, collaborators shipped samples in one of three forms: frozen whole blood, isolated PBMCs, or DNA extracted from either of those sample types. The chain links TRBV10-2 with TRBJ2-5, and 11 junction bases match TRBD2. Specimen: peripheral blood. The receptor was isolated from a woman of 80 years or more with active or convalescent COVID-19. The DNA sequence follows: TGCGCCAGCAGTGAGTCGGGGTCTAGCGGGGGGCAAGAGACCCAGTACTTC. Its translation is CASSESGSSGGQETQYF.